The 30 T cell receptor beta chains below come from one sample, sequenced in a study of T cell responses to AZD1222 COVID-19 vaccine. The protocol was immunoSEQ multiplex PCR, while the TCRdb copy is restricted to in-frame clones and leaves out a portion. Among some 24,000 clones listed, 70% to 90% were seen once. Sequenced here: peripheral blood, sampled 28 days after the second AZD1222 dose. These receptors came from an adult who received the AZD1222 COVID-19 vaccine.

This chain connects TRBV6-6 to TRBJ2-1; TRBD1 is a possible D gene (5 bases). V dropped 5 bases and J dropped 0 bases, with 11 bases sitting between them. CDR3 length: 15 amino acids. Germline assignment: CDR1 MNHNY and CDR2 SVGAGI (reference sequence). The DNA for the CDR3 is TGTGCCAGCAGTGTGGTTCAGGGCTCCTACAATGAGCAGTTCTTC. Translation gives CASSVVQGSYNEQFF.

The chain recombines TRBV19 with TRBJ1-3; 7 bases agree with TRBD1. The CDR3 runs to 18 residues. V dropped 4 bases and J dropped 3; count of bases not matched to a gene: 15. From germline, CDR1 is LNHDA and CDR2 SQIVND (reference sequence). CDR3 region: CASSSPWDSFSGGNTIYF. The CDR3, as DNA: TGTGCCAGTAGTAGCCCCTGGGACAGTTTCTCTGGTGGAAACACCATATATTTT.

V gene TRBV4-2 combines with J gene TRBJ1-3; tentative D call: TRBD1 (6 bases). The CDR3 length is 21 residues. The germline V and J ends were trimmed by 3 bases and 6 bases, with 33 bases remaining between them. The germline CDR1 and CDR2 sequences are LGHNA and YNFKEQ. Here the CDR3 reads CASSHNYFHRDTDPDLNTIYF. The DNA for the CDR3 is TGTGCCAGCAGCCATAACTACTTCCACCGGGACACCGACCCTGACTTAAACACCATATATTTT.

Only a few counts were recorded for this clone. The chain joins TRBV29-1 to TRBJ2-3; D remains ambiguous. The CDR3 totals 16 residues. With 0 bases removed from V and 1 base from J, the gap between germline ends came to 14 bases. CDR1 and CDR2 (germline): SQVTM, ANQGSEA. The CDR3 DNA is TGCAGCGTTGAAGATCCAACGCTCCTTGGCACAGATACGCAGTATTTT. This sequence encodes CSVEDPTLLGTDTQYF.

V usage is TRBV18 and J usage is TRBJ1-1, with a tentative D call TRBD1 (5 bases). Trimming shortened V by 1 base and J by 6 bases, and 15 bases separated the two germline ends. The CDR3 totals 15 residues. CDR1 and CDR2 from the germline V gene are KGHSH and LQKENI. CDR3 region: CASSPQSGWRSEAFF. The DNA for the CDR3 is TGTGCCAGCTCACCACAATCAGGGTGGAGATCTGAAGCTTTCTTT. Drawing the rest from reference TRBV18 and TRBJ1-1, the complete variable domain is NAGVMQNPRHLVRRRGQEARLRCSPMKGHSHVYWYRQLPEEGLKFMVYLQKENIIDESGMPKERFSAEFPKEGPSILRIQQVVRGDSAAYFCASSPQSGWRSEAFFGQGTRLTVV.

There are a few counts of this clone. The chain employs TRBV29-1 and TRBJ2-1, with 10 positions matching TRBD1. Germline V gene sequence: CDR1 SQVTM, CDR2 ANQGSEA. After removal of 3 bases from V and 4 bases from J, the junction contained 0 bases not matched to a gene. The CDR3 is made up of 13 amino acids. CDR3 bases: TGCAGCGTTGAGGGACAGGGGTACAATGAGCAGTTCTTC. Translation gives CSVEGQGYNEQFF.

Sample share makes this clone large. The CDR3 is CASSQLDRGGYGYTF. CDR3 sequence (DNA): TGTGCCAGCTCACAACTGGACAGGGGAGGCTATGGCTACACCTTC. This chain connects TRBV18 to TRBJ1-2; 9 nucleotides match TRBD1. Looked up from germline, CDR1 is KGHSH and CDR2 is LQKENI. V shed 4 bases and J 4 bases; nucleotides not matched to a gene: 7. The CDR3 runs 15 residues. The whole variable domain, remainder taken from reference TRBV18 and TRBJ1-2, is NAGVMQNPRHLVRRRGQEARLRCSPMKGHSHVYWYRQLPEEGLKFMVYLQKENIIDESGMPKERFSAEFPKEGPSILRIQQVVRGDSAAYFCASSQLDRGGYGYTFGSGTRLTVV.

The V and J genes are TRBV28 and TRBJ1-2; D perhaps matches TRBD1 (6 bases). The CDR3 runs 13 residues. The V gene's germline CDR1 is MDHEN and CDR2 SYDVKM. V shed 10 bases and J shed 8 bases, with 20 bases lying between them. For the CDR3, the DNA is TGTGCCATGGGGGGCCTAGGGTCTGAGGGCTACACCTTC. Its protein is CAMGGLGSEGYTF.

The CDR3 reads CASSLGQGPGEQYF. CDR3 coding DNA: TGCGCCAGCAGCTTGGGTCAGGGGCCGGGTGAGCAGTACTTC. The V and J genes are TRBV5-1 and TRBJ2-7; TRBD1 might be the D (6 bases). Germline V gene sequence: CDR1 SGHRS, CDR2 YFSETQ. The V end lost 0 bases, the J end lost 7 bases, and 14 bases lay between the germline ends. CDR3 length: 14 amino acids. Complete variable domain (other parts from reference TRBV5-1 and TRBJ2-7): KAGVTQTPRYLIKTRGQQVTLSCSPISGHRSVSWYQQTPGQGLQFLFEYFSETQRNKGNFPGRFSGRQFSNSRSEMNVSTLELGDSALYLCASSLGQGPGEQYFGPGTRLTVT.

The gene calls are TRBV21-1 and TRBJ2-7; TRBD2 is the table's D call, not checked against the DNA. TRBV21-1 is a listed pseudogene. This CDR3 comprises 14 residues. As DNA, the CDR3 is TGTGCCAGCAGCCTACCAAGCGGGAGGCCCGAGCAGTACTTC. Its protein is CASSLPSGRPEQYF.

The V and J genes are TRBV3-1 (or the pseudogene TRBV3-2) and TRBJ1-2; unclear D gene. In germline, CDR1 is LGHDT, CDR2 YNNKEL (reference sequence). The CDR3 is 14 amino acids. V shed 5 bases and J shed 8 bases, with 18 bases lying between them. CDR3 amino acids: CASSTLVEGGGYTF. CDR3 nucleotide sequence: TGTGCCAGCAGCACCCTGGTTGAGGGAGGCGGCTACACCTTC.

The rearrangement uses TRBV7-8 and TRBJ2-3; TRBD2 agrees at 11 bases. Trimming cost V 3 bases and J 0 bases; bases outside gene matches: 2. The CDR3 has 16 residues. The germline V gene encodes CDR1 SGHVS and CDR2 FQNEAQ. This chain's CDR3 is CASSLGLAASTDTQYF. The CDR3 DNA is TGTGCCAGCAGCTTGGGACTAGCGGCTAGCACAGATACGCAGTATTTT.

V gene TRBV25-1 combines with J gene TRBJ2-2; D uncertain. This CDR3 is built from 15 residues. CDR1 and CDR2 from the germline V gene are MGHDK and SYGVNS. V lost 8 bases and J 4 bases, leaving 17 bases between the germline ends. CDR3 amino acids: CASPYTRPPTGELFF. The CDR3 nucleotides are TGTGCCAGCCCCTACACACGCCCGCCCACCGGGGAGCTGTTTTTT. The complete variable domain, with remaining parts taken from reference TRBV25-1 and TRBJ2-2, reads EADIYQTPRYLVIGTGKKITLECSQTMGHDKMYWYQQDPGMELHLIHYSYGVNSTEKGDLSSESTVSRIRTEHFPLTLESARPSHTSQYLCASPYTRPPTGELFFGEGSRLTVL.

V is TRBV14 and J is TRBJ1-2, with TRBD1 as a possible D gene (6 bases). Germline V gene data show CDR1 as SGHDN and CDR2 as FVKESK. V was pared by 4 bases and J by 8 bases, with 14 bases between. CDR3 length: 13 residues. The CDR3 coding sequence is TGTGCCAGCAGCCCAAGACAGGATCACGGCTACACCTTC. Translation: CASSPRQDHGYTF.

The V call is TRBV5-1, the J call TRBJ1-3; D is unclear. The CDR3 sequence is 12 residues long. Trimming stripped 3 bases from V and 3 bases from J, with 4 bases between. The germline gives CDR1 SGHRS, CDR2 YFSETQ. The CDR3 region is CASSSDGNTIYF. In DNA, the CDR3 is TGCGCCAGCAGCTCGGATGGAAACACCATATATTTT.

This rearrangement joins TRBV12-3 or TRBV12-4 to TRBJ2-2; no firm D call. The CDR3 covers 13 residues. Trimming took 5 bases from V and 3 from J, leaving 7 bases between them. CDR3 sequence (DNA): TGTGCCAGCAGTCCCAGACACACCGGGGAGCTGTTTTTT. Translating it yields CASSPRHTGELFF.

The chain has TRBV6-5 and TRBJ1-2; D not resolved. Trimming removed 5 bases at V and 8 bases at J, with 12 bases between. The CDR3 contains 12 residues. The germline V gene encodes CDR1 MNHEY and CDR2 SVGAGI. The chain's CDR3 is CASSLREHGYTF. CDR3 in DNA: TGTGCCAGCAGTCTGAGGGAGCACGGCTACACCTTC.

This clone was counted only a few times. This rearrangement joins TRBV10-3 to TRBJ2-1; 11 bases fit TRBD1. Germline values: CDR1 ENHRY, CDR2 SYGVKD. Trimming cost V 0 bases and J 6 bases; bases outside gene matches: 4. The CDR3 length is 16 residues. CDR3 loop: CAISESVDRGRNEQFF. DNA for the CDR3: TGTGCCATCAGTGAGTCGGTGGACAGGGGGCGCAATGAGCAGTTCTTC.

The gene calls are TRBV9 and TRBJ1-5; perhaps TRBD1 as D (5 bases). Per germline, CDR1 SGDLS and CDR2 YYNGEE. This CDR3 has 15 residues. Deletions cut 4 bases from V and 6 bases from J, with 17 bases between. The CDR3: CASSPWGELTQPQHF. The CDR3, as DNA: TGTGCCAGCAGCCCTTGGGGGGAGCTCACTCAGCCCCAGCATTTT.

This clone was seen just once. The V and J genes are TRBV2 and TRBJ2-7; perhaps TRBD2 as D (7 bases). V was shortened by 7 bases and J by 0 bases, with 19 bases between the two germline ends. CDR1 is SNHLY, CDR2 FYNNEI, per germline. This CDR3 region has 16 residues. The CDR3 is CASTQAGAGASYEQYF. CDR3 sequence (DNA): TGTGCCAGCACCCAAGCAGGGGCGGGGGCCTCCTACGAGCAGTACTTC.

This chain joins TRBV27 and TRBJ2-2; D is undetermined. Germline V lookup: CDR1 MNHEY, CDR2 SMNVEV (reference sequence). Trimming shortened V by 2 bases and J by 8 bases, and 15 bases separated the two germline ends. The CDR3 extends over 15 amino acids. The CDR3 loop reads CASSLMYRERGELFF. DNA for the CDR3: TGTGCCAGCAGTTTAATGTACAGAGAAAGAGGGGAGCTGTTTTTT.

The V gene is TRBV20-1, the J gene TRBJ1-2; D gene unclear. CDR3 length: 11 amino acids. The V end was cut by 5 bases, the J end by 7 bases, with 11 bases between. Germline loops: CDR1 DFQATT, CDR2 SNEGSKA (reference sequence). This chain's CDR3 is CSAPLFRGYTF. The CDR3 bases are TGCAGTGCTCCTCTCTTCCGTGGCTACACCTTC.

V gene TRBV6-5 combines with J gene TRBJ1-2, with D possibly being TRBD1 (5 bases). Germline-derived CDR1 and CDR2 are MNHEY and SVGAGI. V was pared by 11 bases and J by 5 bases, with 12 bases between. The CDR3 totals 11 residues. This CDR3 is CAANEGYGYTF. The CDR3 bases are TGTGCCGCCAATGAGGGGTATGGCTACACCTTC.

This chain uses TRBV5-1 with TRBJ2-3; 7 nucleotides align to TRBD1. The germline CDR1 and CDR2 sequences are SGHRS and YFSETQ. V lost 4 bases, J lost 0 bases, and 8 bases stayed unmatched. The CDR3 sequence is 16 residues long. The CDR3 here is CASSPGQTLSTDTQYF. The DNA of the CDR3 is TGCGCCAGCAGCCCGGGACAGACACTTAGCACAGATACGCAGTATTTT.

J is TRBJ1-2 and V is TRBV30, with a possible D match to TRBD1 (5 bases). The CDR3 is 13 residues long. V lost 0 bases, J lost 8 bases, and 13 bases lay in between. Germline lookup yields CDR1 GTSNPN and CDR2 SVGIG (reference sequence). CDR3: CAWSVLGPGGYTF. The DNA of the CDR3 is TGTGCCTGGAGTGTACTTGGACCAGGGGGCTACACCTTC.

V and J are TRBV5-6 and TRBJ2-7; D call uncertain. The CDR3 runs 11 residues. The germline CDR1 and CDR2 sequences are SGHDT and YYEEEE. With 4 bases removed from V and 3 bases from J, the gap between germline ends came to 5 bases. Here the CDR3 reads CASSLNYEQYF. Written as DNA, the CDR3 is TGTGCCAGCAGCCTGAACTACGAGCAGTACTTC. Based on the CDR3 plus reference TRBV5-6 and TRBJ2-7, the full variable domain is DAGVTQSPTHLIKTRGQQVTLRCSPKSGHDTVSWYQQALGQGPQFIFQYYEEEERQRGNFPDRFSGHQFPNYSSELNVNALLLGDSALYLCASSLNYEQYFGPGTRLTVT.

CDR3 loop: CASSEGQGAFSPQHF. The CDR3 DNA is TGCGCCAGCAGCGAGGGACAGGGCGCATTTTCGCCCCAGCATTTT. The chain couples TRBV5-1 to TRBJ1-5; the match to TRBD1 covers 9 bases. Germline values: CDR1 SGHRS, CDR2 YFSETQ. The CDR3 loop spans 15 amino acids. Trimming removed 4 bases from V and 9 bases from J; junction bases left unmatched: 11.

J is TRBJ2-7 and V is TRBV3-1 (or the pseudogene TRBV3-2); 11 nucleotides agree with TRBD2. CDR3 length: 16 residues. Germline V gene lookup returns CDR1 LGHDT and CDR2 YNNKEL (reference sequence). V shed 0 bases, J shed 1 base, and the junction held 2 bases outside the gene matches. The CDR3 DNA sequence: TGTGCCAGCAGCCAAGATGCTAGCGGGGGGTCCTACGAGCAGTACTTC. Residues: CASSQDASGGSYEQYF.

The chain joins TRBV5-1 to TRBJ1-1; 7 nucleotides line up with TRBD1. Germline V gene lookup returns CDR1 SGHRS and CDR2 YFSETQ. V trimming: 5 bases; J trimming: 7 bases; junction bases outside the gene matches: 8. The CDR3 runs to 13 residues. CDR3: CASRKRTGYEAFF. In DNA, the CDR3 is TGCGCCAGCAGAAAACGGACAGGCTATGAAGCTTTCTTT.

The CDR3 nucleotides are TGTGCCACCAGCAGAGGCGCAAGTACTAACTATGGCTACACCTTC. Protein product: CATSRGASTNYGYTF. This chain uses TRBV15 with TRBJ1-2; D is unresolved. The CDR3 is made up of 15 amino acids. The germline V and J ends were trimmed by 1 base and 0 bases, with 9 bases remaining between them. CDR1 LNHNV and CDR2 YYDKDF come from the germline V gene (reference sequence).